This paragraph covers one TCR beta chain sequence. The antigen remains undetermined. PCR employed 60 Vbeta and 13 Jbeta primers. TCRdb keeps only in-frame clones here, not all; method: immunoSEQ multiplex PCR. The data contain tens of thousands of clones, roughly 76% of them singletons. The data originate from a study of cytomegalovirus exposure and HLA in healthy donors. General study findings and limits: The sole available immune exposure information was CMV serostatus.

V lost 4 bases, J lost 8 bases, and 18 bases lay in between. The V gene's germline CDR1 is SGHKS and CDR2 YYEKEE (reference sequence). CDR3 length: 14 residues. The source is a woman under 40 in good health and CMV-seropositive. The sample comprised PBMCs. The V and J genes are TRBV5-5 and TRBJ1-2; D might be TRBD1 (5 bases). The CDR3 DNA follows: TGTGCCAGCAGCCTACCTCAGGGTGCATCAGGCTACACCTTC. Its protein is CASSLPQGASGYTF.